This entry is about one T cell receptor beta chain. Its antigen is not known. Sequence at one end of the junction differs from germline and may be a read error. The sample is drawn from a study of T-cell memory formation after mild COVID-19. Study-level points and caveats: Day 37-peaking second-wave clones had unconfirmed SARS-CoV-2 specificity.

TCRdb itself ran the 5' RACE reads through MiXCR, one entry per CDR3 protein. The table has some 450,000 distinct CDR3 sequences, around 20% seen once. The germline gives CDR1 SSHAT, CDR2 FNYEAQ (reference sequence). CDR3 length equals 15 residues. Material for sequencing was PBMCs or a T cell subset sorted from them (not recorded which). The sequence derives from an adult woman who had mild COVID-19 (a few samples of this study predate the infection). Cell type and time point are not known. The chain joins TRBV7-7 to TRBJ1-1; D remains unclear. As DNA, the CDR3 is TGTGCTAGCAGCTTAGTTGCCATAGGTTCCTATTTGGCTTTCTTT. The encoded protein is CASSLVAIGSYLAFF.